This entry describes one T cell receptor beta chain. The germline V gene encodes CDR1 LNHDA and CDR2 SQIVND (reference sequence). This CDR3 contains 17 residues. J was trimmed by 0 bases and V by 3 bases; bases with no gene match: 7. Sequencing was performed with immunoSEQ multiplex PCR; in TCRdb, only in-frame clones are kept and a portion is missing. The table records some 180,000 clones, about 92% of them present only once. The data are from a study of T cell responses to AZD1222 COVID-19 vaccine. The rearrangement links TRBV19 to TRBJ1-1; TRBD1 aligns across 10 bases. This TCR was sampled from an adult in good health. The sequences come from peripheral blood, collected on day 0 of AZD1222 vaccination. DNA of the CDR3: TGTGCCAGTAGTATTATCCGGGACAGGGGAATGAACACTGAAGCTTTCTTT. Translating it yields CASSIIRDRGMNTEAFF.